These 30 T cell receptor beta chains came from one sample sequenced in a study of blood T cell repertoires in COVID-19. Assay used: immunoSEQ multiplex PCR; TCRdb lists only in-frame clones, some missing. Of about 99,000 clones in the sample, 80% to 90% were seen once. Sequencing was carried out using peripheral blood. Receptors were obtained from a man in his fifties with COVID-19, enrolled during active disease.

The rearrangement joins TRBV28 to TRBJ1-5; D is undetermined. CDR1 MDHEN and CDR2 SYDVKM come from the germline V gene. V lost 8 bases, J lost 5 bases, and 19 bases lay in between. CDR3 length equals 15 residues. This CDR3 reads CASGLPGFPDQPQHF. CDR3 sequence (DNA): TGTGCCAGCGGATTACCGGGTTTTCCGGATCAGCCCCAGCATTTT.

This chain joins TRBV7-2 and TRBJ2-7; the D is unclear. Germline V lookup: CDR1 SGHTA, CDR2 FQGNSA. Trimming left V 6 bases short and J 3 bases short, with 12 bases between. The length of the CDR3 is 13 residues. Written as DNA, the CDR3 is TGTGCCAGCAGTAATTCTTACGGCTACGAGCAGTACTTC. Translated: CASSNSYGYEQYF.

The chain is built from TRBV27 and TRBJ1-2; 7 nucleotides line up with TRBD1. The germline gives CDR1 MNHEY, CDR2 SMNVEV (reference sequence). This CDR3 comprises 16 residues. J lost 2 bases, V lost 1 base, and 7 bases had no gene match. DNA for the CDR3: TGTGCCAGCAGTTTATTGGGCGGACAGGCGAACTATGGCTACACCTTC. Translated: CASSLLGGQANYGYTF.

The gene calls are TRBV3-1 (or the pseudogene TRBV3-2) and TRBJ1-3; possibly TRBD1 for D (6 bases). Germline CDR1 is LGHDT and CDR2 is YNNKEL (reference sequence). Trimming removed 3 bases at V and 0 bases at J, with 12 bases between. The CDR3 runs to 16 residues. The CDR3 loop reads CASSHRGQSSGNTIYF. CDR3 coding DNA: TGTGCCAGCAGCCACCGCGGACAGAGCTCTGGAAACACCATATATTTT.

This clone was seen only once. The chain links TRBV24-1 to TRBJ2-7; the match to TRBD1 covers 7 bases. V gave up 7 bases and J gave up 0 bases; unmatched junction bases: 5. The CDR3 extends over 14 amino acids. Germline assignment: CDR1 KGHDR and CDR2 SFDVKD. CDR3 region: CATSTGAPSYEQYF. For the CDR3, the DNA is TGTGCCACCAGCACAGGGGCTCCCTCCTACGAGCAGTACTTC.

J is TRBJ2-1 and V is TRBV28; D remains unclear. There are 12 residues in the CDR3. The V end lost 9 bases, the J end lost 8 bases, and 14 bases lay between the germline ends. Germline CDR1 reads MDHEN; CDR2 reads SYDVKM. The CDR3 nucleotides are TGTGCCAGTTTCGCCCAGGTAGATGAGCAGTTCTTC. This translates into CASFAQVDEQFF.

This chain joins TRBV3-1 (or the pseudogene TRBV3-2) and TRBJ1-5; D uncertain. Between the trimmed V and J ends, which lost 4 bases and 2 bases, there was a span of 9 bases. In germline, CDR1 is LGHDT, CDR2 YNNKEL (reference sequence). The length of the CDR3 is 14 residues. The CDR3 reads CASSPGHGNQPQHF. The CDR3 DNA reads TGTGCCAGCAGCCCAGGCCACGGCAATCAGCCCCAGCATTTT.

The genes are TRBV4-1 and TRBJ2-5, with a possible D match to TRBD2 (5 bases). Trimming took 3 bases from V and 5 from J, leaving 13 bases between them. The CDR3 length is 14 residues. Germline-derived CDR1 and CDR2 are MGHRA and YSYEKL. CDR3 nucleotides: TGCGCCAGCAGCCAGAAAGGACTCGACGAGACCCAGTACTTC. It specifies CASSQKGLDETQYF.

The chain recombines TRBV5-8 with TRBJ2-7; D is ambiguous. The CDR3 has 13 amino acids. V lost 1 base and J lost 3, with 8 bases in between. Germline CDR1 SGHTS, CDR2 YDEGEE. The CDR3 DNA is TGTGCCAGCAGCTTGCAGACGGGCTACGAGCAGTACTTC. Encoded protein: CASSLQTGYEQYF.

The chain employs TRBV3-1 (or the pseudogene TRBV3-2) and TRBJ2-4, with 8 bases fitting TRBD2. V trimming: 4 bases; J trimming: 3 bases; junction bases outside the gene matches: 14. The CDR3 runs to 18 residues. Germline loops: CDR1 LGHDT, CDR2 YNNKEL (reference sequence). CDR3 sequence (DNA): TGTGCCAGCAGCCCTTGGGCTCCGGGGGGGCCTAGCAAAAACATTCAGTACTTC. It encodes CASSPWAPGGPSKNIQYF.

V and J are TRBV6-1 and TRBJ2-7; 7 bases agree with TRBD1. Germline trimming cut 3 bases from V and 3 bases from J; bases unmatched to any gene: 2. CDR1 is MNHNS, CDR2 SASEGT, per germline. CDR3 length equals 13 residues. The CDR3 loop reads CASSDDRVYEQYF. The CDR3 coding sequence is TGTGCCAGCAGTGACGACAGGGTCTACGAGCAGTACTTC.

The chain employs TRBV1 and TRBJ1-2; the DNA was not used to check the table's D call, TRBD1. TRBV1 corresponds to a pseudogene. The CDR3 totals 16 residues. The CDR3 region has the DNA TGCACCAGCAGCCAAGACCGCTCGCTACAGGGTCGTGGCTACACCTTC. This translates into CTSSQDRSLQGRGYTF.

This clone has just a few counts. The chain is built from TRBV4-2 and TRBJ1-4; D is undetermined. The V end lost 5 bases, the J end lost 7 bases, and 14 bases lay between the germline ends. The CDR3 loop spans 14 amino acids. Per the germline V gene, CDR1 is LGHNA and CDR2 is YNFKEQ. The CDR3 bases are TGTGCCAGCAGCACTGACAAGGATGGTGAAAAACTGTTTTTT. Encoded protein: CASSTDKDGEKLFF.

This clone was counted between two and nine times. V is TRBV9 and J is TRBJ1-1, with 8 positions matching TRBD1. The V gene's germline CDR1 is SGDLS and CDR2 YYNGEE. The J segment lost 8 bases and the V segment lost 0 bases, leaving 3 bases of the junction unmatched. The CDR3 extends over 13 amino acids. The CDR3 region has the DNA TGTGCCAGCAGCGTAGCAGGGGGCAGCGAAGCTTTCTTT. Encoded protein: CASSVAGGSEAFF.

V is TRBV29-1 and J is TRBJ2-3, with D hard to call. V gave up 6 bases and J gave up 0 bases, with 19 bases separating them. Germline V lookup: CDR1 SQVTM, CDR2 ANQGSEA. This CDR3 contains 16 residues. CDR3 nucleotides: TGCAGCGTCCTCGGTACTGCCTACGGGAGCACAGATACGCAGTATTTT. Its translation is CSVLGTAYGSTDTQYF.

This chain links TRBV2 with TRBJ1-6; 8 nucleotides line up with TRBD1. The ends lost 5 bases at V and 14 bases at J; junction bases unmatched: 5. The germline CDR1 and CDR2 sequences are SNHLY and FYNNEI. This CDR3 spans 12 amino acids. CDR3 in DNA: TGTGCCAGCAGTTCAGGGGGCAGGGCCCTCCACTTT. This encodes CASSSGGRALHF.

The chain links TRBV28 to TRBJ2-7; 7 nucleotides agree with TRBD1. Trimming at V came to 7 bases and at J to 4 bases, leaving 7 bases not matched to a gene. Germline V gene sequence: CDR1 MDHEN, CDR2 SYDVKM. The CDR3 is 13 amino acids. The CDR3 sequence is CASTMTGNYEQYF. DNA for the CDR3: TGTGCCAGCACCATGACAGGGAATTACGAGCAGTACTTC.

The gene calls are TRBV19 and TRBJ2-4; D is perhaps TRBD1 (6 bases). Trimming took off 1 base at V and 0 bases at J, with 16 bases between the two ends. CDR3 length: 18 residues. Per germline, CDR1 LNHDA and CDR2 SQIVND (reference sequence). The chain's CDR3 is CASSIAIRDILAKNIQYF. The CDR3 region has the DNA TGTGCCAGTAGTATAGCGATCCGGGACATTTTAGCCAAAAACATTCAGTACTTC.

This chain joins TRBV6-9 and TRBJ2-7; TRBD2 might be the D (7 bases). V was cut by 6 bases and J by 2 bases, with 14 bases left in between. Germline CDR1 is MNHGY and CDR2 is SVAAGI. There are 14 residues in the CDR3. Here the CDR3 DNA reads TGTGCCAGCAGGCGGGGGCCAAAAACCTACGAGCAGTACTTC. Its protein product is CASRRGPKTYEQYF.

J is TRBJ2-7 and V is TRBV5-1; 15 positions match TRBD2. CDR3 length equals 17 residues. Per germline, CDR1 SGHRS and CDR2 YFSETQ. V gave up 3 bases and J gave up 7 bases; unmatched junction bases: 11. The CDR3 nucleotides are TGCGCCAGCAGCTCGGGACTAGCGGGGGGCCCAGATGGTGAGCAGTACTTC. Translation gives CASSSGLAGGPDGEQYF.

This clone appeared a single time. The CDR3 loop reads CASSLAGGTGELFF. Here the CDR3 DNA reads TGTGCCAGTAGCCTGGCGGGGGGGACCGGGGAGCTGTTTTTT. V is TRBV6-2 or TRBV6-3 and J is TRBJ2-2; 9 nucleotides align to TRBD2. Germline lookup yields CDR1 MNHEY and CDR2 SVGEGT. V dropped 9 bases and J dropped 5; count of bases not matched to a gene: 7. The CDR3 is made up of 14 amino acids.

The chain couples TRBV2 to TRBJ1-1; the match to TRBD1 covers 10 bases. The CDR3 spans 18 residues. Per the germline V gene, CDR1 is SNHLY and CDR2 is FYNNEI. J lost 1 base, V lost 4 bases, and 12 bases had no gene match. The CDR3: CASSGDRGRKRENTEAFF. The CDR3 DNA reads as TGTGCCAGCAGTGGTGACAGGGGGCGGAAGAGGGAGAACACTGAAGCTTTCTTT. Filled out from reference TRBV2 and TRBJ1-1, the complete variable domain reads EPEVTQTPSHQVTQMGQEVILRCVPISNHLYFYWYRQILGQKVEFLVSFYNNEISEKSEIFDDQFSVERPDGSNFTLKIRSTKLEDSAMYFCASSGDRGRKRENTEAFFGQGTRLTVV.

The CDR3 reads CASSWEKPPDTQYF. The CDR3 region has the DNA TGTGCCAGCAGCTGGGAGAAGCCACCAGATACGCAGTATTTT. V is TRBV7-9 and J is TRBJ2-3, with D possibly matching TRBD2 (5 bases). Germline assignment: CDR1 SEHNR and CDR2 FQNEAQ (reference sequence). Trimming shortened V by 4 bases and J by 4 bases, and 12 bases separated the two germline ends. This CDR3 has 14 residues.

V usage is TRBV18 and J usage is TRBJ2-1; D is unresolved. Trimming removed 2 bases at V and 6 bases at J, with 8 bases between. Looked up from germline, CDR1 is KGHSH and CDR2 is LQKENI. CDR3 length: 13 residues. CDR3 in amino acids: CASSPEVSNEQFF. The CDR3 DNA reads TGTGCCAGCTCACCAGAAGTTAGCAATGAGCAGTTCTTC.

The chain links TRBV7-8 to TRBJ1-4, with D possibly TRBD1 on 6 matching bases. The germline V and J ends were trimmed by 3 bases and 4 bases, with 9 bases remaining between them. The CDR3 sequence is 14 residues long. Germline V lookup: CDR1 SGHVS, CDR2 FQNEAQ. CDR3 nucleotide sequence: TGTGCCAGCAGCTTTGGGACACATAATGAAAAACTGTTTTTT. Protein sequence: CASSFGTHNEKLFF.

The V call is TRBV25-1, the J call TRBJ2-2; D possibly corresponds to TRBD1 (5 bases). In germline, CDR1 is MGHDK, CDR2 SYGVNS. Trimming took 8 bases from V and 3 from J, leaving 16 bases between them. This CDR3 has 15 amino acids. DNA for the CDR3: TGTGCCAGCCGTCATGTTGTAGGGGACACCGGGGAGCTGTTTTTT. Residues: CASRHVVGDTGELFF.

The gene calls are TRBV28 and TRBJ1-1, with no clear D. Germline loops: CDR1 MDHEN, CDR2 SYDVKM. Trimming stripped 8 bases from V and 0 bases from J, with 13 bases between. The CDR3 sequence is 14 residues long. The CDR3 DNA sequence: TGTGCCAGCGGCAATCAGGAACTGAACACTGAAGCTTTCTTT. This encodes CASGNQELNTEAFF.

The rearrangement joins TRBV4-2 to TRBJ2-7, with 10 bases fitting TRBD2. The V gene's germline CDR1 is LGHNA and CDR2 YNFKEQ. After removal of 1 base from V and 3 bases from J, the junction contained 12 bases not matched to a gene. The length of the CDR3 is 18 residues. The CDR3 DNA is TGTGCCAGCAGCCAAGGTCCTAGCGGGGGCGAACTTTACTACGAGCAGTACTTC. This codes for CASSQGPSGGELYYEQYF.

The chain joins TRBV28 to TRBJ1-1; 7 nucleotides align to TRBD1. This CDR3 comprises 13 residues. V lost 5 bases to trimming and J lost 11 bases; unmatched junction nucleotides: 11. The germline gives CDR1 MDHEN, CDR2 SYDVKM. This chain's CDR3 is CASSLPTGRRAFF. CDR3 in DNA: TGTGCCAGCAGTCTCCCGACAGGGCGACGGGCTTTCTTT.

The chain employs TRBV3-1 (or the pseudogene TRBV3-2) and TRBJ2-7, with 7 bases aligning to TRBD1. V lost 7 bases to trimming and J lost 6 bases; unmatched junction nucleotides: 12. The CDR3 totals 14 residues. Germline loops: CDR1 LGHDT, CDR2 YNNKEL (reference sequence). The CDR3 DNA sequence: TGTGCCAGCAAAACGACAGGGAAAAGGGGCGAGCAGTACTTC. Its translation is CASKTTGKRGEQYF.